A single sample gave rise to the 15 T cell receptor beta chains below, sequenced in a study of radiation and T cells in renal cell carcinoma. The time point denotes: blood 4 weeks post-SBRT, at nephrectomy. Specified treatment: 15 Gy SBRT to primary tumor, nephrectomy 4 weeks later. TCRdb's copy holds only in-frame clones and misses some; the assay was immunoSEQ multiplex PCR. The data show around 64,000 clones, about 80% seen once. Material: blood, obtained from a patient whose treatment included radiotherapy and nephrectomy. These receptors came from a man aged 60 to 69 with renal cell carcinoma.

V and J are TRBV6-5 and TRBJ1-2; D not certain. The CDR3 has 12 amino acids. Germline CDR1 and CDR2: MNHEY and SVGAGI. Trimming cost V 9 bases and J 0 bases, with 8 bases left between them. In DNA form, the CDR3 reads TGTGCCAGTAGCGACGCTAACTATGGCTACACCTTC. It is translated as CASSDANYGYTF.

CDR3: CARSLAPFEGHEQYF. For the CDR3, the DNA is TGTGCCAGAAGCTTAGCCCCATTTGAGGGCCACGAGCAGTACTTC. The gene calls are TRBV7-5 and TRBJ2-5; whether TRBD2, the table's D call, matches the DNA was not checked. The J call may be wrong; the DNA end is better matched by TRBJ2-7. TRBV7-5 is shown as a pseudogene. This CDR3 contains 15 residues.

This chain uses TRBV29-1 with TRBJ1-1; D not resolved. Germline CDR1 and CDR2: SQVTM and ANQGSEA. The CDR3 runs to 12 residues. V was trimmed by 7 bases and J by 4 bases, leaving 13 bases between them. CDR3 sequence reads: CSATLGFTEAFF. In nucleotides, the CDR3 is TGCAGCGCGACGTTGGGTTTCACTGAAGCTTTCTTT.

J is TRBJ2-1 and V is TRBV27; TRBD1 agrees at 11 bases. This CDR3 is built from 13 residues. Germline V gene lookup returns CDR1 MNHEY and CDR2 SMNVEV (reference sequence). V gave up 3 bases and J gave up 15 bases; unmatched junction bases: 7. The CDR3 sequence: CASSFSGTGGPFF. CDR3 DNA sequence: TGTGCCAGCAGTTTTAGTGGGACAGGGGGTCCGTTCTTC.

The rearrangement joins TRBV7-9 to TRBJ1-5; TRBD1 is a possible D gene (5 bases). V lost 6 bases to trimming and J lost 7 bases, with 16 bases between them. CDR1 SEHNR and CDR2 FQNEAQ come from the germline V gene (reference sequence). This CDR3 contains 14 residues. In DNA, the CDR3 is TGTGCCAGCAGGCATGCGGGGGATGGCCAGCCCCAGCATTTT. Its protein product is CASRHAGDGQPQHF.

V and J are TRBV5-6 and TRBJ1-2, with 8 bases identical to TRBD1. This CDR3 spans 15 amino acids. Germline lookup yields CDR1 SGHDT and CDR2 YYEEEE. V was clipped by 4 bases and J by 2 bases; unmatched bases: 7. The CDR3 sequence: CASSPQGAANYGYTF. As DNA, the CDR3 is TGTGCCAGCAGCCCGCAGGGGGCCGCCAACTATGGCTACACCTTC. Full variable domain (remainder filled in from reference TRBV5-6 and TRBJ1-2): DAGVTQSPTHLIKTRGQQVTLRCSPKSGHDTVSWYQQALGQGPQFIFQYYEEEERQRGNFPDRFSGHQFPNYSSELNVNALLLGDSALYLCASSPQGAANYGYTFGSGTRLTVV.

The chain is built from TRBV5-6 and TRBJ1-6, with 8 positions matching TRBD1. CDR3 length: 15 amino acids. The germline CDR1 and CDR2 sequences are SGHDT and YYEEEE. V shed 2 bases and J 14 bases; nucleotides not matched to a gene: 12. CDR3 bases: TGTGCCAGCAGCTTTGGCGCAGGGGGCGTTTTTGCCCTCCACTTT. As protein: CASSFGAGGVFALHF.

This clone was observed once. The rearrangement joins TRBV14 to TRBJ1-2; no definite D call. The V end lost 2 bases, the J end lost 7 bases, and 11 bases lay between the germline ends. The germline gives CDR1 SGHDN, CDR2 FVKESK. The CDR3 loop spans 13 amino acids. In DNA form, the CDR3 reads TGTGCCAGCAGCCAATCCGTGGATGGTGGCTACACCTTC. This sequence encodes CASSQSVDGGYTF.

The J gene is TRBJ1-2, the V gene TRBV6-1, with a tentative D call TRBD1 (5 bases). The germline CDR1 and CDR2 sequences are MNHNS and SASEGT. The CDR3 contains 14 residues. The germline V and J ends were trimmed by 2 bases and 4 bases, with 11 bases remaining between them. DNA of the CDR3: TGTGCCAGCAGTGAATTTGGGGGTGGCTATGGCTACACCTTC. This gives the protein CASSEFGGGYGYTF.

The table lists this clone with a few counts. The chain links TRBV2 to TRBJ1-1; D gene unclear. Trimming removed 6 bases from V and 1 base from J, with 9 bases in between. The germline V gene encodes CDR1 SNHLY and CDR2 FYNNEI. The CDR3 runs 13 residues. CDR3 loop: CASSPDGNTEAFF. Here the CDR3 DNA reads TGTGCCAGCAGCCCGGACGGGAACACTGAAGCTTTCTTT.

The chain combines TRBV6-4 with TRBJ2-7; TRBD1 agrees at 8 bases. V dropped 7 bases and J dropped 1; count of bases not matched to a gene: 3. The CDR3 is 13 amino acids. The germline V gene encodes CDR1 MRHNA and CDR2 SNTAGT. In DNA form, the CDR3 reads TGTGCCAGCACCCAGGGGGCATCCTACGAGCAGTACTTC. Protein sequence: CASTQGASYEQYF.

The chain employs TRBV5-4 and TRBJ1-2, with 10 bases identical to TRBD1. Germline CDR1 SGHNT, CDR2 YYREEE (reference sequence). The CDR3 totals 13 residues. The V segment lost 4 bases and the J segment 8 bases; nucleotides outside the gene matches: 5. Here the CDR3 reads CASSRDRGEGYTF. The CDR3 DNA is TGTGCCAGCAGCAGGGACAGGGGTGAGGGCTACACCTTC.

This rearrangement joins TRBV25-1 to TRBJ1-3, with D unclear. CDR3 length: 13 amino acids. Germline assignment: CDR1 MGHDK and CDR2 SYGVNS. Trimming took off 4 bases at V and 4 bases at J, with 8 bases between the two ends. The CDR3 DNA reads as TGTGCCAGCAGTGGTACGCGGGGAAACACCATATATTTT. It encodes CASSGTRGNTIYF.

V is TRBV6-1 and J is TRBJ1-1, with 8 bases identical to TRBD1. The CDR3 sequence is 14 residues long. Trimming took 7 bases from V and 6 from J; bases not matched to a gene: 10. The germline CDR1 and CDR2 sequences are MNHNS and SASEGT. The CDR3 spells CASTTGGRSAEAFF. The CDR3 DNA is TGTGCCAGCACCACAGGGGGGAGGTCGGCTGAAGCTTTCTTT.

Note on this clone: Its ends do not fully match the called genes, so a read error is possible. The chain employs TRBV4-3 and TRBJ2-2; 11 nucleotides line up with TRBD2. Germline V lookup: CDR1 LGHNA, CDR2 YSLEER. This CDR3 is built from 17 residues. The CDR3 DNA is TGCGCCAGCAGCCAAAGTAGCGGGGGGGCCGGCACCGGGGAGCTGCTTTTT. This encodes CASSQSSGGAGTGELLF.